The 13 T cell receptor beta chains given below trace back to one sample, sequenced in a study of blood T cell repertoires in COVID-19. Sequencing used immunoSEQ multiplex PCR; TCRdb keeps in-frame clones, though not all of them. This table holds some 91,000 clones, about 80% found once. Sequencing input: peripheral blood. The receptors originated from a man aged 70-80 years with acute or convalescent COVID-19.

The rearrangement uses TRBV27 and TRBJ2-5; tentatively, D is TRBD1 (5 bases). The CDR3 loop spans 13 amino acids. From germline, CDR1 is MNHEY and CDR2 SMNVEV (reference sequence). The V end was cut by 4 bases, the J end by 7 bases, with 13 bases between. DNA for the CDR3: TGTGCCAGCAGTTACGCGGATAGGGGGACCCAGTACTTC. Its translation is CASSYADRGTQYF.

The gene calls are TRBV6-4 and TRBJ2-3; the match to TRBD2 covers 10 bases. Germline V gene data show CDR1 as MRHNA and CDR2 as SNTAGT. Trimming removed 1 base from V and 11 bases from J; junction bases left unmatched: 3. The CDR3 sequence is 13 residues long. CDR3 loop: CASSDWTSGEQYF. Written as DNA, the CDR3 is TGTGCCAGCAGTGACTGGACTAGCGGAGAGCAGTATTTT.

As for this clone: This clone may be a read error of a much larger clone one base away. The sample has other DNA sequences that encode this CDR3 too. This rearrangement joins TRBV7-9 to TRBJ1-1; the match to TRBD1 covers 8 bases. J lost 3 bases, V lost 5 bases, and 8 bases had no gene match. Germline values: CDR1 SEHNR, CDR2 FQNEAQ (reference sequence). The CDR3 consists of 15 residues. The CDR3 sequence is CASSPYGQGDTEAFF. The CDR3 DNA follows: TGTGCCAGCAGCCCCTACGGACAGGGTGACACTGAAGCTTTCTTT.

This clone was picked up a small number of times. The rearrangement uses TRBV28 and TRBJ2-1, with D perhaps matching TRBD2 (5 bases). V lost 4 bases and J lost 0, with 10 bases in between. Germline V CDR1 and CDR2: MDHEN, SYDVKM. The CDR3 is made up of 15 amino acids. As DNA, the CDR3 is TGTGCCAGCAGTTATCTAGGAGGCTCCTACAATGAGCAGTTCTTC. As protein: CASSYLGGSYNEQFF.

In DNA, the CDR3 is TGCGCCAGCAGTTACAGGAGCTCCTATAATTCACCCCTCCACTTT. This translates into CASSYRSSYNSPLHF. The chain couples TRBV5-1 to TRBJ1-6; tentatively, D is TRBD1 (5 bases). The CDR3 extends over 15 amino acids. With 5 bases removed from V and 0 bases from J, the gap between germline ends came to 9 bases. Looked up from germline, CDR1 is SGHRS and CDR2 is YFSETQ.

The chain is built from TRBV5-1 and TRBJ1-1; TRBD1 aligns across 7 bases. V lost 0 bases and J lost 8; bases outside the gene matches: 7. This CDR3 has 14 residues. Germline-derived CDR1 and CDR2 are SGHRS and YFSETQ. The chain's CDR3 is CASSLAGQGVEAFF. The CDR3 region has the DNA TGCGCCAGCAGCTTGGCCGGGCAGGGGGTCGAAGCTTTCTTT. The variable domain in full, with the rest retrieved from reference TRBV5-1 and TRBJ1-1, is KAGVTQTPRYLIKTRGQQVTLSCSPISGHRSVSWYQQTPGQGLQFLFEYFSETQRNKGNFPGRFSGRQFSNSRSEMNVSTLELGDSALYLCASSLAGQGVEAFFGQGTRLTVV.

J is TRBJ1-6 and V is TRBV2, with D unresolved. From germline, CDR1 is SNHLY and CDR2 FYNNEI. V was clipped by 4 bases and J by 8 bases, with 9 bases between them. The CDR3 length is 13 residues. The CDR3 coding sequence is TGTGCCAGCAGTGCTCGGGAGCATTCACCCCTCCACTTT. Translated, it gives CASSAREHSPLHF.

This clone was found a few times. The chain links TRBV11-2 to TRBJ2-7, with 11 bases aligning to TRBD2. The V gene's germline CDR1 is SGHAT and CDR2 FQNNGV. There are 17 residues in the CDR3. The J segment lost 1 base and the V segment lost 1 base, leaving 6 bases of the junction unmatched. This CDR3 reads CASSLATSGIKSYEQYF. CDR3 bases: TGTGCCAGCAGCTTAGCGACTAGCGGGATCAAGTCCTACGAGCAGTACTTC.

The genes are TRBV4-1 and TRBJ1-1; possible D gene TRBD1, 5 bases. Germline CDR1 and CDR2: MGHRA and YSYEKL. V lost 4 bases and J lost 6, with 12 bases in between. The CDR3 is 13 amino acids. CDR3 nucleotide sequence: TGCGCCAGCAGCCTCCAGACAGATTCTGAAGCTTTCTTT. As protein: CASSLQTDSEAFF.

CDR3 in DNA: TGCAGTGCTAGTACAGGGGTGGAGGGAAACACCATATATTTT. It encodes CSASTGVEGNTIYF. The chain is built from TRBV20-1 and TRBJ1-3; TRBD1 matches 7 bases. Unmatched junction bases numbered 6, after V lost 3 bases and J lost 4 bases. In germline, CDR1 is DFQATT, CDR2 SNEGSKA (reference sequence). The CDR3 extends over 14 amino acids.

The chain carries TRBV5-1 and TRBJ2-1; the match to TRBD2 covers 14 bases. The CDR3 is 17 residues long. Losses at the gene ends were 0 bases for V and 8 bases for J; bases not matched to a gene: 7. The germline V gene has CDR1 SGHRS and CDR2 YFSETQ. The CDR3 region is CASSLAVGLAGGDEQFF. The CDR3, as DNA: TGCGCCAGCAGCTTGGCCGTCGGACTAGCGGGAGGCGATGAGCAGTTCTTC.

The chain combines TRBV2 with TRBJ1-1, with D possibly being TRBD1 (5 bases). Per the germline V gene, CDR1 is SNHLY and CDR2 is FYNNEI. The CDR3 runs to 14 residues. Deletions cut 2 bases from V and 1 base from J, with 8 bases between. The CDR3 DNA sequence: TGTGCCAGCAGTGAAATCGGGGGGAACACTGAAGCTTTCTTT. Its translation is CASSEIGGNTEAFF.

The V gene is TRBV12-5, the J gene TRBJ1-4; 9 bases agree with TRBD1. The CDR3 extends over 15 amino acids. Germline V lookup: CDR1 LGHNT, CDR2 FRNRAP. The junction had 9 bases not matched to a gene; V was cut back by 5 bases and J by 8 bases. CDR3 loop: CASGLRTGAYEKLFF. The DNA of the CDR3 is TGTGCTAGTGGTCTCCGGACAGGGGCGTACGAAAAACTGTTTTTT.